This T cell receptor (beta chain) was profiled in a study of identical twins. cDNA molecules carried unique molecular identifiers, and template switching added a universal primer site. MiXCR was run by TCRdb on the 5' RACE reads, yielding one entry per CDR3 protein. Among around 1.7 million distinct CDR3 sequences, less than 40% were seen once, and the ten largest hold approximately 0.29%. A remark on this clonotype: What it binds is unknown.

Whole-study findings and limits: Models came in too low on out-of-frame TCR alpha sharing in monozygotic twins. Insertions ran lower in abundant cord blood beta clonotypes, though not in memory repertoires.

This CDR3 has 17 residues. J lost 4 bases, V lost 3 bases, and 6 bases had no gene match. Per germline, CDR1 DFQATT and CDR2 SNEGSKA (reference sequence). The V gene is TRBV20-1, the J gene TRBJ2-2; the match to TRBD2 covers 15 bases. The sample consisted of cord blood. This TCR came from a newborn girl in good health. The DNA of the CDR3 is TGCAGTGCTAGGAAAGGGACTAGCGGGAGGCGCACCGGGGAGCTGTTTTTT. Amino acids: CSARKGTSGRRTGELFF.